What follows is one TCR beta chain and its context. Its specificity is not known. The sample belongs to a study of cytomegalovirus exposure and HLA in healthy donors. Points from the study as a whole: Specific recognition of CMV antigens was confirmed in vitro for a few chains (all CMV-associated). HLA-A and HLA-B allele assignments for most subjects were reportedly predicted accurately using TCR beta sequences. Associated with cytomegalovirus, according to the listing, were 150 to 200 TCR beta chains.

Germline lookup yields CDR1 GTSNPN and CDR2 SVGIG (reference sequence). This CDR3 region has 13 residues. V lost 4 bases and J lost 5, with 14 bases in between. With 60 Vbeta and 13 Jbeta primers, the PCR was carried out. TCRdb's table, derived via immunoSEQ multiplex PCR, lists solely in-frame clones and lacks some. Of 90,000 to 110,000 clones in the sample, 65% to 85% were seen once. The rearrangement links TRBV30 to TRBJ1-2; no definite D call. The sequencing sample was made of PBMCs. The sequence was obtained from a man aged 18-30 years in good health and CMV-seronegative. In DNA form, the CDR3 reads TGTGCCTGGATCGAGGTTTCCTTGTATGGCTACACCTTC. This sequence encodes CAWIEVSLYGYTF.